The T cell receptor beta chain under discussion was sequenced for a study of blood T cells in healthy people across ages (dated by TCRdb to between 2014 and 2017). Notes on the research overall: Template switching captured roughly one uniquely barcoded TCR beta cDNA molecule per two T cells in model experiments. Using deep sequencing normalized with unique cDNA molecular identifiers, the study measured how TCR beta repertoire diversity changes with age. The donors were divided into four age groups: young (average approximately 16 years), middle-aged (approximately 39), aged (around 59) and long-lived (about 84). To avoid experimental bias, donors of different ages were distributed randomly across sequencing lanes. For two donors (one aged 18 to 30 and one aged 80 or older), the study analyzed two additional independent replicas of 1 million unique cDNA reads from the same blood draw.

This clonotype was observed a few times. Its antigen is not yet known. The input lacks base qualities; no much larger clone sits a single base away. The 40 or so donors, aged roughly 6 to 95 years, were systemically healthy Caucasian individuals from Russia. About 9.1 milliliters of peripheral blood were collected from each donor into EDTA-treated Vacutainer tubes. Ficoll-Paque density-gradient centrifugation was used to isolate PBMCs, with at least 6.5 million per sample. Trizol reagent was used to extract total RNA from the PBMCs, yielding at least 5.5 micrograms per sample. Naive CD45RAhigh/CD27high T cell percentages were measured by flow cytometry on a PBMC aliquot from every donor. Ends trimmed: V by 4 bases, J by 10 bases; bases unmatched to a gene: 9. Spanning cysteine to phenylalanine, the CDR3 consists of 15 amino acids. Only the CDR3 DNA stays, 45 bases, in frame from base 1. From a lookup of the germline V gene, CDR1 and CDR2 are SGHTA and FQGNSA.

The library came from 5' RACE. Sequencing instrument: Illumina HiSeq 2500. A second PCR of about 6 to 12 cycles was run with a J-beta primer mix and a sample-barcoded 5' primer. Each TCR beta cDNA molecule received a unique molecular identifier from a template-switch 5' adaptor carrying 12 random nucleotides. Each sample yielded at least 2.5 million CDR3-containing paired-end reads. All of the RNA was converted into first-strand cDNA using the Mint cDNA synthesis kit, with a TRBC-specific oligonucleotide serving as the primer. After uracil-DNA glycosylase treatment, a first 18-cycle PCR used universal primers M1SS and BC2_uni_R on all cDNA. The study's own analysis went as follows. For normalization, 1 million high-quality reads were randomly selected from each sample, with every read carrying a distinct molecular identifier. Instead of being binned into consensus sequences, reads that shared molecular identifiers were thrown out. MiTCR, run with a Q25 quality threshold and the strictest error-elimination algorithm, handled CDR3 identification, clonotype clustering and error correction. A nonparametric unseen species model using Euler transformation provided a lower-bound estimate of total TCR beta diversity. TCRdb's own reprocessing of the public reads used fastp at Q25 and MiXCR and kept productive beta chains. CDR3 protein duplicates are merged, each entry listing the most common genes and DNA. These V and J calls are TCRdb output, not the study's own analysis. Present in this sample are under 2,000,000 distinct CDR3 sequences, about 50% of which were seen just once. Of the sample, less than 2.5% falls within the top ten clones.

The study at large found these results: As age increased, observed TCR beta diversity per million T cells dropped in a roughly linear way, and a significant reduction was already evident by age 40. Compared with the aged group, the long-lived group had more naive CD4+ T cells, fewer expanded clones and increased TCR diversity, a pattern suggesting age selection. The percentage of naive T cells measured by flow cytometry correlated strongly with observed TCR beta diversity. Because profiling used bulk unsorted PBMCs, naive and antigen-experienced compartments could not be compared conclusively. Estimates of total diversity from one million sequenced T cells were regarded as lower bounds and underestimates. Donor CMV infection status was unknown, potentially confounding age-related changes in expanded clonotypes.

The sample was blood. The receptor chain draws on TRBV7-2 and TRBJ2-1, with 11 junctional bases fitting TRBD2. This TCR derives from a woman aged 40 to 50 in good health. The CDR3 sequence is CASSYYSGGAWEQFF. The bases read TGTGCCAGCAGCTACTATAGCGGGGGGGCCTGGGAGCAGTTCTTC.